This T cell receptor (beta chain) was sequenced during a study of CD8+CD57+ T cells in acquired aplastic anemia. At the level of the study: Recorded DNA amounts for sorted CD4+ and CD8+ cells had an average of about 3.5 ug. Findings of the study overall: Patients and controls had CD8+ Simpson's diversity values that were not significantly distinct. Patients and controls shared roughly 30 CD8+ CDR3 sequences, which appeared highly expressed in patients and within their immunodominant clones.

With respect to this clonotype: Its antigen is undetermined.

For CDR3 and TCR beta VDJ profiling, genomic DNA was the template used. A single record per CDR3 protein comes from TCRdb applying MiXCR to the reads. The sample consists of more than 150,000 distinct CDR3 sequences, roughly half of them appearing once. The CDR3 is made up of 13 amino acids. CDR1 and CDR2 (germline): SEHNR, FQNEAQ (reference sequence). With V trimmed by 6 bases and J by 9 bases, 8 bases remained unmatched. Patients included in sequencing had previously demonstrated CD8+CD57+ cell expansion by flow cytometry. The origin of this receptor is a human donor with aplastic anemia. Sequencing was carried out using sorted CD4+, CD8+, or CD8+CD57+ T cells (not recorded which) from PBMCs. The chain employs TRBV7-9 and TRBJ2-1; 7 nucleotides agree with TRBD1. The CDR3: CASSTGALSEQFF. DNA of the CDR3: TGTGCCAGCAGTACAGGGGCCCTAAGTGAGCAGTTCTTC.